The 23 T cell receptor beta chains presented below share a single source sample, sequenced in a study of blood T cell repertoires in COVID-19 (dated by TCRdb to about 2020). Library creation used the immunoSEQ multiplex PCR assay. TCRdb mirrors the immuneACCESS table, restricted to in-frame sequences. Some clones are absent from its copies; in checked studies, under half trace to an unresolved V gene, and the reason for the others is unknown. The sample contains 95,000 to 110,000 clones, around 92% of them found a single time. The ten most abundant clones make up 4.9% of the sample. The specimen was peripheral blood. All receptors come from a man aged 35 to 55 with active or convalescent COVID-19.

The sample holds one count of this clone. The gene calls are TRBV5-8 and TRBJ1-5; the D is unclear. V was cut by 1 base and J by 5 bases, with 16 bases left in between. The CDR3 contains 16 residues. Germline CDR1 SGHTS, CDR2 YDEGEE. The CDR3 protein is CASSLSGQKMDQPQHF. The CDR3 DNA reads TGTGCCAGCAGCTTGAGTGGCCAAAAAATGGATCAGCCCCAGCATTTT.

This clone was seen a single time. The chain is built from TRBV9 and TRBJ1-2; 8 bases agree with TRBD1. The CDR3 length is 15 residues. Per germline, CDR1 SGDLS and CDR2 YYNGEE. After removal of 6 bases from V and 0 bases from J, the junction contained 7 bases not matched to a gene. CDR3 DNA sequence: TGTGCCAGCAATCCCGGGACAGGCCCTAACTATGGCTACACCTTC. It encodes CASNPGTGPNYGYTF.

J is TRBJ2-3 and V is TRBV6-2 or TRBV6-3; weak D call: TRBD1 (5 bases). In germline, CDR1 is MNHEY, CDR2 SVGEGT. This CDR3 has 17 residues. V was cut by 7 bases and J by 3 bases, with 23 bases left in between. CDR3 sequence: CASNPPRSRASTDTQYF. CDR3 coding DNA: TGTGCCAGCAACCCACCCCGGTCCAGGGCTTCAACAGATACGCAGTATTTT.

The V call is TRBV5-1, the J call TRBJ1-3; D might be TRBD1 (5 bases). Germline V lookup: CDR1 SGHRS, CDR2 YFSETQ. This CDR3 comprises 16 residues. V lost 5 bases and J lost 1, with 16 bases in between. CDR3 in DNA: TGCGCCAGCAGTCCCTCGGGGGGTTATTCTGGAAACACCATATATTTT. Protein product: CASSPSGGYSGNTIYF.

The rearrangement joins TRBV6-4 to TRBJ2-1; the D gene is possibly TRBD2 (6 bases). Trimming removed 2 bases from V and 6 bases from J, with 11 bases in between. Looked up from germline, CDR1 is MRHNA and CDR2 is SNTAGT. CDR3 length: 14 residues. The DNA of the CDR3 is TGTGCCAGCAGTGACGGCGGGATTAGCAATGAGCAGTTCTTC. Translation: CASSDGGISNEQFF.

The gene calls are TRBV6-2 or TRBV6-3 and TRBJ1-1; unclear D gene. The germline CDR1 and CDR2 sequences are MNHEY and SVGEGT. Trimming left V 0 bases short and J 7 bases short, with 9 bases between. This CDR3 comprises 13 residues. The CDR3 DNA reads TGTGCCAGCAGTTACTCGATCGGTGGTGAAGCTTTCTTT. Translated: CASSYSIGGEAFF.

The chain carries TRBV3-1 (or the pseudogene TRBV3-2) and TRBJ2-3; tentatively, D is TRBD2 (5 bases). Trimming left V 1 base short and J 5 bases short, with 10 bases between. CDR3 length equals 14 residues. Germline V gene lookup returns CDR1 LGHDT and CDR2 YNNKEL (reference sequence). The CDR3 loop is CASSQAGRRDTQYF. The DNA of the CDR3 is TGTGCCAGCAGCCAAGCGGGGAGACGAGATACGCAGTATTTT.

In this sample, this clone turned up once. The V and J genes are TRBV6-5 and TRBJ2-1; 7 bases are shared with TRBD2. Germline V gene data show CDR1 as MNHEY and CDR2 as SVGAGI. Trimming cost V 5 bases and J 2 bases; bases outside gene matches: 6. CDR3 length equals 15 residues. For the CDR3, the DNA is TGTGCCAGCAGTCGTTCCGGGACTACCTACAATGAGCAGTTCTTC. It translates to CASSRSGTTYNEQFF.

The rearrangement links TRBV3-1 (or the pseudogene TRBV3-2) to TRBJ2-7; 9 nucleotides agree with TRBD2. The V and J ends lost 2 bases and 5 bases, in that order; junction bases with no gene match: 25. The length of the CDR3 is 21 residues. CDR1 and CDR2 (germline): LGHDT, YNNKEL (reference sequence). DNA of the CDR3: TGTGCCAGCAGCCAACAACCCAATCGGGCTAGCGGGAAGGAGTTCTTTGACGAGCAGTACTTC. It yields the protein CASSQQPNRASGKEFFDEQYF.

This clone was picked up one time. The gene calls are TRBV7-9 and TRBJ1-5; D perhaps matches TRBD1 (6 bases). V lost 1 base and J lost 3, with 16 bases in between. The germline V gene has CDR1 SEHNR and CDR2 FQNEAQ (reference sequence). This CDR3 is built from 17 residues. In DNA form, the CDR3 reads TGTGCCAGCAGCTTAGTTGGGGGCAGCAGCTTCAATCAGCCCCAGCATTTT. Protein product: CASSLVGGSSFNQPQHF.

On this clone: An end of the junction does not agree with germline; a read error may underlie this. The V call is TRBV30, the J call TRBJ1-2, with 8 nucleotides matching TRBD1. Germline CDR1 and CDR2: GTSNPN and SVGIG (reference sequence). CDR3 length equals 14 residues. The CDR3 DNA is TGTGCCTGGGGGAAGTCCCTCGACAGGGGCCCCGGGTTTTTC. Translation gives CAWGKSLDRGPGFF.

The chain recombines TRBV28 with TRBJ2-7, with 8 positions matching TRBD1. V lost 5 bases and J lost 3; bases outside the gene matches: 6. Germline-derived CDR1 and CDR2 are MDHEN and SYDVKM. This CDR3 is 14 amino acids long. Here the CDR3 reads CASSLFGTGYEQYF. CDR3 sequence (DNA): TGTGCCAGCAGTCTCTTCGGGACAGGCTACGAGCAGTACTTC. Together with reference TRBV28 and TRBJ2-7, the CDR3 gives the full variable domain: DVKVTQSSRYLVKRTGEKVFLECVQDMDHENMFWYRQDPGLGLRLIYFSYDVKMKEKGDIPEGYSVSREKKERFSLILESASTNQTSMYLCASSLFGTGYEQYFGPGTRLTVT.

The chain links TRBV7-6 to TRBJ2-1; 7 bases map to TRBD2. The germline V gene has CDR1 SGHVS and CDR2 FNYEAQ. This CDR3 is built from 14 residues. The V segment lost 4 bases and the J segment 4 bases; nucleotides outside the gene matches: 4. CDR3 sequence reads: CASSWGGVYNEQFF. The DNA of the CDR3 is TGTGCCAGCAGCTGGGGGGGTGTATACAATGAGCAGTTCTTC. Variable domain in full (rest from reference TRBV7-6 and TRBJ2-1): GAGVSQSPRYKVTKRGQDVALRCDPISGHVSLYWYRQALGQGPEFLTYFNYEAQQDKSGLPNDRFSAERPEGSISTLTIQRTEQRDSAMYRCASSWGGVYNEQFFGPGTRLTVL.

The CDR3 reads CASSPTGENYGYTF. For the CDR3, the DNA is TGCGCCAGCAGCCCAACAGGAGAGAACTATGGCTACACCTTC. The rearrangement joins TRBV5-1 to TRBJ1-2, with a tentative D call TRBD1 (5 bases). The V end was cut by 4 bases, the J end by 2 bases, with 12 bases between. This CDR3 is 14 amino acids long. CDR1 SGHRS and CDR2 YFSETQ come from the germline V gene.

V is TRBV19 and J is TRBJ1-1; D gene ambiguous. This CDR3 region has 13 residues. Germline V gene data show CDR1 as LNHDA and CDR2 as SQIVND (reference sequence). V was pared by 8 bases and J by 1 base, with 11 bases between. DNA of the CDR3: TGTGCCAGTTCGACGACTAGGAACACTGAAGCTTTCTTT. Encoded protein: CASSTTRNTEAFF.

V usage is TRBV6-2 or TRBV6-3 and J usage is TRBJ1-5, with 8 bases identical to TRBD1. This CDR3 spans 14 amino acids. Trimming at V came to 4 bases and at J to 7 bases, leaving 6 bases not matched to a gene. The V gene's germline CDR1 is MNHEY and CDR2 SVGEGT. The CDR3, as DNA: TGTGCCAGCAGTTTCGGACAGGGTCAGCAGCCCCAGCATTTT. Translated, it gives CASSFGQGQQPQHF.

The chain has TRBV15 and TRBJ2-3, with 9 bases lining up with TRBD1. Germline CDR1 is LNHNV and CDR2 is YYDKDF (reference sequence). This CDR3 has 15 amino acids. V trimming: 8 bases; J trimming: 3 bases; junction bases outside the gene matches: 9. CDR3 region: CATDTGGGATDTQYF. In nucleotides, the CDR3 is TGTGCCACCGACACAGGGGGCGGAGCGACAGATACGCAGTATTTT.

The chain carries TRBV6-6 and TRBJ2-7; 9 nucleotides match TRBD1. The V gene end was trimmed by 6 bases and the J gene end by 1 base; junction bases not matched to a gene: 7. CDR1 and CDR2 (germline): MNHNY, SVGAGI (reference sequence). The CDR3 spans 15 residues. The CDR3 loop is CASSYAGTGSYEQYF. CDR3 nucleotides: TGTGCCAGCAGCTATGCCGGGACAGGGTCCTACGAGCAGTACTTC.

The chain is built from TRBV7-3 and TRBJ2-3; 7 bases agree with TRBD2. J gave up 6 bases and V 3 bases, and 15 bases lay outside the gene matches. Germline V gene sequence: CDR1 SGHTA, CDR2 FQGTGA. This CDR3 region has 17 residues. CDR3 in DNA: TGTGCCAGCAGCTTGATCGTAGCGGGCGGTTCAGGGGATACGCAGTATTTT. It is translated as CASSLIVAGGSGDTQYF.

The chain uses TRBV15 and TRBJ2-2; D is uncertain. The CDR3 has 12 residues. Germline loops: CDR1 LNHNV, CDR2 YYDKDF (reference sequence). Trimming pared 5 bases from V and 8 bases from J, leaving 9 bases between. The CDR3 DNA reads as TGTGCCACCAGCTCAGCGTGGGGGGAGCTGTTTTTT. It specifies CATSSAWGELFF.

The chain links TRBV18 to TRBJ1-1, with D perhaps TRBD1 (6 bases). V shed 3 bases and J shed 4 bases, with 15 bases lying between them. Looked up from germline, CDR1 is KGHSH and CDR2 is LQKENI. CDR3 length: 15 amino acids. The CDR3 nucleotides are TGTGCCAGCTCACCCGAAGGGGGTTCAACCACTGAAGCTTTCTTT. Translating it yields CASSPEGGSTTEAFF.

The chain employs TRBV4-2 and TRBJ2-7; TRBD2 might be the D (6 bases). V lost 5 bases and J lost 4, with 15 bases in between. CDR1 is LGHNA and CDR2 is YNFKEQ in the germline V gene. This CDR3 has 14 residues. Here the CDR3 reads CASSSRAGGYEQYF. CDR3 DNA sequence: TGTGCCAGCAGCTCCCGGGCCGGGGGATACGAGCAGTACTTC.

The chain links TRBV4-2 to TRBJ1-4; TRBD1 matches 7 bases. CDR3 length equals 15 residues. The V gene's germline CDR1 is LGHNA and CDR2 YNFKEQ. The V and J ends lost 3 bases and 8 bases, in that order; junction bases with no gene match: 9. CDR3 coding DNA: TGTGCCAGCAGCCACCTTGACAAACAGGGGGAAAAACTGTTTTTT. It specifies CASSHLDKQGEKLFF.